These 32 T cell receptor beta chains came from one sample sequenced in a study of cytomegalovirus exposure and HLA in healthy donors. In the PCR, 60 Vbeta and 13 Jbeta primers were used. Clones were sequenced by immunoSEQ multiplex PCR, and TCRdb holds only the in-frame ones, with some missing. The sample holds roughly 200,000 clones, 80% to 90% seen once. Material: PBMCs. The source is a man between 25 and 39 years old in good health and CMV-seronegative.

J is TRBJ2-1 and V is TRBV7-2; a weak D match, TRBD2 (7 bases). CDR1 and CDR2 from the germline V gene are SGHTA and FQGNSA. The CDR3 is 16 residues long. Trimming left V 2 bases short and J 3 bases short, with 14 bases between. The CDR3 DNA is TGTGCCAGCAGCTTAACGGCGGGGGCCAGCTACAATGAGCAGTTCTTC. Residues: CASSLTAGASYNEQFF.

The rearrangement links TRBV4-2 to TRBJ1-1; tentative D call: TRBD1 (5 bases). V was trimmed by 0 bases and J by 11 bases, leaving 16 bases between them. Germline V gives CDR1 LGHNA, CDR2 YNFKEQ. The CDR3 is 14 amino acids. The DNA for the CDR3 is TGTGCCAGCAGCCAAGACGGGGGTAGTAATGAGGCTTTCTTT. Protein sequence: CASSQDGGSNEAFF.

The CDR3 sequence is CASQLAGDPYNEQFF. The DNA of the CDR3 is TGTGCCAGTCAACTAGCGGGGGACCCCTACAATGAGCAGTTCTTC. The chain has TRBV2 and TRBJ2-1, with 11 bases fitting TRBD2. Trimming removed 9 bases from V and 2 bases from J; junction bases left unmatched: 6. The CDR3 has 15 amino acids. Germline V gene lookup returns CDR1 SNHLY and CDR2 FYNNEI.

J is TRBJ1-3 and V is TRBV2; D is perhaps TRBD1 (6 bases). V was clipped by 1 base and J by 2 bases, with 9 bases between them. CDR1 and CDR2 (germline): SNHLY, FYNNEI. This CDR3 has 15 residues. Written as DNA, the CDR3 is TGTGCCAGCAGTGAAGAAGCAGGGGCTGGAAACACCATATATTTT. Translated, it gives CASSEEAGAGNTIYF.

The chain joins TRBV28 to TRBJ1-4; 9 bases align to TRBD1. The J segment lost 8 bases and the V segment lost 7 bases, leaving 5 bases of the junction unmatched. This CDR3 has 13 amino acids. The germline V gene has CDR1 MDHEN and CDR2 SYDVKM. In DNA, the CDR3 is TGTGCCAGCACCTCCGGGACAGGGGAAAAACTGTTTTTT. Its translation is CASTSGTGEKLFF.

The chain combines TRBV27 with TRBJ2-1; 9 bases match TRBD2. Germline-derived CDR1 and CDR2 are MNHEY and SMNVEV (reference sequence). The CDR3 has 19 amino acids. Trimming took 3 bases from V and 3 from J; bases not matched to a gene: 15. Here the CDR3 reads CASSFDGLAGRGVYNEQFF. The DNA for the CDR3 is TGTGCCAGCAGTTTTGATGGGCTAGCGGGGAGGGGGGTCTACAATGAGCAGTTCTTC.

This sequence joins TRBV28 and TRBJ2-7; TRBD2 matches 9 bases. V shed 5 bases and J 3 bases; nucleotides not matched to a gene: 5. Germline V gives CDR1 MDHEN, CDR2 SYDVKM. The CDR3 extends over 14 amino acids. This CDR3 is CASSIRLAVYEQYF. In DNA, the CDR3 is TGTGCCAGCAGTATACGACTAGCGGTCTACGAGCAGTACTTC. Combining the CDR3 with reference TRBV28 and TRBJ2-7 gives the whole variable domain DVKVTQSSRYLVKRTGEKVFLECVQDMDHENMFWYRQDPGLGLRLIYFSYDVKMKEKGDIPEGYSVSREKKERFSLILESASTNQTSMYLCASSIRLAVYEQYFGPGTRLTVT.

J is TRBJ2-2 and V is TRBV4-1; 10 bases fit TRBD2. Trimming at V came to 4 bases and at J to 2 bases, leaving 4 bases not matched to a gene. Germline V gene data show CDR1 as MGHRA and CDR2 as YSYEKL. The CDR3 consists of 16 residues. DNA for the CDR3: TGCGCCAGCAGCCCTCAGCGGGGGGGCAACACCGGGGAGCTGTTTTTT. This encodes CASSPQRGGNTGELFF.

The V gene is TRBV28, the J gene TRBJ1-4; TRBD1 is a possible D gene (5 bases). The CDR3 is 15 amino acids. V gave up 7 bases and J gave up 8 bases, with 20 bases separating them. Germline lookup yields CDR1 MDHEN and CDR2 SYDVKM. Here the CDR3 reads CASTSTGRGREKLFF. The CDR3 bases are TGTGCCAGCACCTCGACTGGTAGGGGTCGGGAAAAACTGTTTTTT.

DNA for the CDR3: TGCGCCAGCAGTGAATTCCTAGCGGGAGTTCACGAGCAGTACTTC. This sequence encodes CASSEFLAGVHEQYF. The chain carries TRBV10-2 and TRBJ2-7; 10 bases map to TRBD2. CDR1 and CDR2 from the germline V gene are WSHSY and SAAADI. This CDR3 has 15 amino acids. The trim removed 3 bases at V and 5 bases at J, leaving 7 bases unmatched.

This chain links TRBV6-6 with TRBJ1-6; D is undetermined. Germline CDR1 and CDR2: MNHNY and SVGAGI (reference sequence). V lost 6 bases and J 7 bases, leaving 13 bases between the germline ends. The CDR3 is 14 residues long. This CDR3 reads CASSPAPGNSPLHF. CDR3 DNA sequence: TGTGCCAGCAGCCCCGCCCCCGGGAATTCACCCCTCCACTTT.

The chain is built from TRBV28 and TRBJ2-3; maybe TRBD2 (5 bases). The germline V and J ends were trimmed by 4 bases and 2 bases, with 13 bases remaining between them. This CDR3 comprises 15 residues. CDR1 is MDHEN, CDR2 SYDVKM, per germline. The CDR3 spells CASSSSGGPTDTQYF. In nucleotides, the CDR3 is TGTGCCAGCAGTTCCTCGGGCGGGCCCACAGATACGCAGTATTTT.

This chain uses TRBV28 with TRBJ2-1, with D possibly matching TRBD2 (5 bases). CDR1 and CDR2 (germline): MDHEN, SYDVKM. V lost 1 base and J lost 4, with 23 bases in between. The CDR3 covers 19 residues. The chain's CDR3 is CASSLYAGRGVLKYNEQFF. The CDR3 nucleotides read TGTGCCAGCAGTTTATACGCCGGACGGGGTGTCCTGAAATACAATGAGCAGTTCTTC.

The CDR3 spells CASSVGPLREEQYF. The CDR3 coding sequence is TGTGCCAGCAGCGTCGGCCCCCTTCGGGAAGAGCAGTACTTC. This chain joins TRBV5-6 and TRBJ2-5; D possibly corresponds to TRBD2 (5 bases). This CDR3 has 14 amino acids. CDR1 and CDR2 (germline): SGHDT, YYEEEE. Trimming pared 4 bases from V and 11 bases from J, leaving 21 bases between.

This sequence joins TRBV28 and TRBJ2-1; 15 nucleotides match TRBD2. Germline loops: CDR1 MDHEN, CDR2 SYDVKM. The CDR3 contains 18 residues. V trimming: 6 bases; J trimming: 8 bases; junction bases outside the gene matches: 14. CDR3 residues: CASSRSRTSGRAGDEQFF. The CDR3 DNA follows: TGTGCCAGCAGCCGTTCGAGGACTAGCGGGAGGGCCGGCGATGAGCAGTTCTTC.

The V call is TRBV9, the J call TRBJ1-1; 7 bases match TRBD1. In germline, CDR1 is SGDLS, CDR2 YYNGEE. The CDR3 covers 18 residues. With V trimmed by 3 bases and J by 1 base, 15 bases remained unmatched. The CDR3 reads CASSAHTGVVGRNTEAFF. The CDR3 DNA is TGTGCCAGCAGCGCACATACAGGGGTGGTTGGGAGGAACACTGAAGCTTTCTTT.

This chain connects TRBV2 to TRBJ1-2, with D perhaps matching TRBD1 (5 bases). The CDR3 contains 13 residues. CDR1 is SNHLY and CDR2 is FYNNEI in the germline V gene. Trimming stripped 7 bases from V and 7 bases from J, with 16 bases between. The CDR3 reads CASTRGGGSGYTF. The DNA for the CDR3 is TGTGCCAGCACCCGGGGGGGAGGGAGTGGCTACACCTTC.

This chain links TRBV6-1 with TRBJ2-5; 8 bases match TRBD2. Trimming cost V 2 bases and J 6 bases; bases outside gene matches: 8. Germline CDR1 reads MNHNS; CDR2 reads SASEGT. This CDR3 is built from 15 residues. The CDR3, as DNA: TGTGCCAGCAGTGAATATACTGCGGGAGGACAGACCCAGTACTTC. Protein product: CASSEYTAGGQTQYF.

The rearrangement uses TRBV28 and TRBJ1-3; 8 bases align to TRBD1. The CDR3 covers 21 residues. The ends lost 7 bases at V and 1 base at J; junction bases unmatched: 24. Germline CDR1 is MDHEN and CDR2 is SYDVKM. DNA of the CDR3: TGTGCCAGCACCCACCGCCGGGACAGGCCAAAAATACGGAGGTCTGGAAACACCATATATTTT. Amino acids: CASTHRRDRPKIRRSGNTIYF.

The V gene is TRBV7-9, the J gene TRBJ1-2, with D perhaps matching TRBD1 (5 bases). Germline V gene data show CDR1 as SEHNR and CDR2 as FQNEAQ (reference sequence). The CDR3 is 15 amino acids. V shed 4 bases and J shed 4 bases, with 16 bases lying between them. In DNA form, the CDR3 reads TGTGCCAGCAGCTCTCGCATAAGGGGCGCCTATGGCTACACCTTC. This sequence encodes CASSSRIRGAYGYTF.

V and J are TRBV7-2 and TRBJ1-2; the D gene is possibly TRBD1 (6 bases). V was trimmed by 5 bases and J by 6 bases, leaving 22 bases between them. This CDR3 contains 16 residues. Germline assignment: CDR1 SGHTA and CDR2 FQGNSA. CDR3 coding DNA: TGTGCCAGCAGCCCCGGCAGGGGCCGTGTTCTTGATGGCTACACCTTC. Translation: CASSPGRGRVLDGYTF. Full variable domain (outside the CDR3, taken from reference TRBV7-2 and TRBJ1-2): GAGVSQSPSNKVTEKGKDVELRCDPISGHTALYWYRQSLGQGLEFLIYFQGNSAPDKSGLPSDRFSAERTGGSVSTLTIQRTQQEDSAVYLCASSPGRGRVLDGYTFGSGTRLTVV.

A remark on this clone: One junction end disagrees with the germline gene, perhaps due to a read error. The chain is built from TRBV7-7 and TRBJ2-1, with D tentatively TRBD2 (6 bases). CDR1 and CDR2 from the germline V gene are SSHAT and FNYEAQ (reference sequence). The CDR3 is 16 amino acids. Here the CDR3 reads CASSLKPGVSYNEQFF. DNA for the CDR3: TGTGCTAGCAGCTTAAAACCGGGAGTTTCCTACAATGAGCAGTTCTTC.

V and J are TRBV5-1 and TRBJ2-1, with D unclear. The CDR3 spans 19 residues. Per the germline V gene, CDR1 is SGHRS and CDR2 is YFSETQ. With 5 bases removed from V and 0 bases from J, the gap between germline ends came to 24 bases. The CDR3 loop is CASRPLILRDSSSYNEQFF. The CDR3 DNA sequence: TGCGCCAGCAGGCCTCTTATACTCAGAGACTCTAGCTCCTACAATGAGCAGTTCTTC.

The rearrangement links TRBV29-1 to TRBJ1-1; TRBD1 matches at 7 bases. The CDR3 contains 13 residues. Germline assignment: CDR1 SQVTM and CDR2 ANQGSEA. With 2 bases clipped from V and 4 bases from J, the junction kept 4 bases outside the gene matches. CDR3 in amino acids: CSVERGQGTEAFF. The CDR3 DNA is TGCAGCGTTGAAAGGGGGCAAGGCACTGAAGCTTTCTTT. The variable domain in full, completed from reference TRBV29-1 and TRBJ1-1, reads SAVISQKPSRDICQRGTSLTIQCQVDSQVTMMFWYRQQPGQSLTLIATANQGSEATYESGFVIDKFPISRPNLTFSTLTVSNMSPEDSSIYLCSVERGQGTEAFFGQGTRLTVV.

The chain is built from TRBV7-2 and TRBJ2-5; TRBD2 aligns across 10 bases. Germline values: CDR1 SGHTA, CDR2 FQGNSA. The J segment lost 0 bases and the V segment lost 1 base, leaving 2 bases of the junction unmatched. The CDR3 spans 16 residues. In DNA, the CDR3 is TGTGCCAGCAGCTTAGAACTAGCGGGGAACCAAGAGACCCAGTACTTC. Translated: CASSLELAGNQETQYF.

This chain uses TRBV21-1 with TRBJ1-3. TRBV21-1 is labeled a pseudogene. This CDR3 region has 17 residues. CDR3 nucleotide sequence: TGTGCCAGCAGCCTTAAGGGTCAAGGGGGGGTTGGAAACACCATATATTTT. The encoded protein is CASSLKGQGGVGNTIYF.

V is TRBV10-3 and J is TRBJ2-1; TRBD2 agrees at 8 bases. CDR1 is ENHRY, CDR2 SYGVKD, per germline. Germline trimming cut 3 bases from V and 8 bases from J; bases unmatched to any gene: 9. The CDR3 is made up of 15 amino acids. CDR3 in DNA: TGTGCCATCAGTGATGGGCTAGCGGGCAGGTATGAGCAGTTCTTC. Protein product: CAISDGLAGRYEQFF.

V is TRBV4-2 and J is TRBJ2-1; D possibly corresponds to TRBD1 (6 bases). The CDR3 covers 18 residues. V lost 0 bases and J 5 bases, leaving 20 bases between the germline ends. CDR1 LGHNA and CDR2 YNFKEQ come from the germline V gene. CDR3 region: CASSQDHRARTPHNEQFF. CDR3 in DNA: TGTGCCAGCAGCCAAGATCACAGGGCGAGGACGCCACACAATGAGCAGTTCTTC.

The chain carries TRBV28 and TRBJ1-4; D possibly corresponds to TRBD1 (5 bases). The CDR3 extends over 14 amino acids. V was shortened by 4 bases and J by 5 bases, with 11 bases between the two germline ends. CDR1 and CDR2 (germline): MDHEN, SYDVKM. The CDR3 DNA reads as TGTGCCAGCAGTTCACAGGCGGAGAATGAAAAACTGTTTTTT. Translation gives CASSSQAENEKLFF. Full variable domain (remainder filled in from reference TRBV28 and TRBJ1-4): DVKVTQSSRYLVKRTGEKVFLECVQDMDHENMFWYRQDPGLGLRLIYFSYDVKMKEKGDIPEGYSVSREKKERFSLILESASTNQTSMYLCASSSQAENEKLFFGSGTQLSVL.

The chain couples TRBV9 to TRBJ2-3, with TRBD2 matching 8 bases. V shed 5 bases and J 6 bases; nucleotides not matched to a gene: 14. Germline V gene sequence: CDR1 SGDLS, CDR2 YYNGEE. CDR3 size: 16 residues. This chain's CDR3 is CASREASGGERDTQYF. CDR3 nucleotides: TGTGCCAGCAGGGAGGCAAGCGGGGGAGAGAGGGATACGCAGTATTTT.

The chain is built from TRBV7-8 and TRBJ2-1; 8 nucleotides match TRBD2. This CDR3 region has 14 residues. The ends lost 4 bases at V and 6 bases at J; junction bases unmatched: 5. The germline V gene encodes CDR1 SGHVS and CDR2 FQNEAQ. DNA of the CDR3: TGTGCCAGCAGCTCCCGGGAGGGGAGCAATGAGCAGTTCTTC. Protein: CASSSREGSNEQFF.

The J gene is TRBJ2-7, the V gene TRBV19; the D gene is possibly TRBD2 (6 bases). Between the trimmed V and J ends, which lost 3 bases and 7 bases, there was a span of 13 bases. Germline values: CDR1 LNHDA, CDR2 SQIVND (reference sequence). The CDR3 runs to 13 residues. CDR3: CASSISPRGEQYF. Written as DNA, the CDR3 is TGTGCCAGTAGTATTTCACCACGGGGGGAGCAGTACTTC.